The T cell receptor beta chain under discussion was sequenced for a study of CD8 T cells in Susac syndrome. Study information: Blood was drawn from patients with Susac syndrome. At that point, they were therapy-naive, on corticosteroids, or on intravenous immunoglobulin alone.

CDR1 and CDR2 (germline): SGHRS, YFSETQ. The CDR3 runs 14 residues. With 4 bases clipped from V and 3 bases from J, the junction kept 2 bases outside the gene matches. A single count supports this clonotype. RNA amounts of roughly 0.5 to 1 ug underwent reverse transcription with random hexamers. Coverage of TCR beta CDR3 amplification by immunoSEQ multiplex PCR extended to 54 Vbeta and 13 Jbeta. MiXCR, applied by TCRdb to the immunoSEQ multiplex PCR reads, yields one record per CDR3 protein. The sample has 70,000 to 100,000 distinct CDR3 sequences; roughly 95% are singletons. Negative isolation yielded the CD8+ and CD4+ T cells, while FACS enriched the TEMRA cells.

The TCR sequence derives from a human donor with Susac syndrome. This chain uses TRBV5-1 with TRBJ1-1; 11 bases are shared with TRBD1. The sequenced sample consisted of CD8+ T cells from PBMCs. The CDR3 region has the DNA TGCGCCAGCAGCCGGGGACAGGGGGACACTGAAGCTTTCTTT. The encoded protein is CASSRGQGDTEAFF.